The rows below give T cell receptor beta chains drawn from one sample of a study of vaccination and CD4 T cells after COVID-19. TCRdb reprocessed the PCR reads via MiXCR and lists one record per CDR3 protein. The table includes about 19,000 distinct CDR3 sequences, 45% to 50% detected once. Their antigens are not known. Material: CD4+ T cells from blood, cultured in vitro. These receptors all come from a human donor who had recovered from COVID-19. Both conserved end residues are part of each CDR3. A D gene is named only where the DNA matches it firmly.

j_gene,d_gene,v_gene,CDR3aa
TRBJ2-2,.,TRBV7-2,CASSDVTGELFF
TRBJ2-3,.,TRBV27,CASSLYPDRTDTQYF
TRBJ2-7,TRBD2,TRBV20-1,CSALLAGVVEQYF
TRBJ2-1,TRBD2,TRBV20-1,CSARVSAGGPWNEQFF
TRBJ2-7,TRBD1,TRBV20-1,CSASDRDYEQYF
TRBJ1-5,.,TRBV28,CASRLDGGMGNQPQHF
TRBJ1-1,.,TRBV20-1,CSAKTGGSEAFF
TRBJ2-2,TRBD2,TRBV6-1,CASRRLAGGNTGELFF
TRBJ2-7,.,TRBV28,CASSPPGPPYQQYF
TRBJ1-1,TRBD1,TRBV6-1,CASSITGGVSAEAFF
TRBJ2-3,TRBD2,TRBV20-1,CSARDSGSFNTDTQYF
TRBJ2-1,TRBD1,TRBV19,CASTPDRGSEQFF
TRBJ1-5,TRBD1,TRBV2,CATVGQGSNQPQHF
TRBJ2-5,.,TRBV20-1,CSARDSILKTQYF
TRBJ1-6,.,TRBV7-9,CASSLGGWDSPLHF
TRBJ1-2,.,TRBV5-1,CASSLVGASGYTF